Listed below are T cell receptor beta chains from one sample, sequenced in a study of graft-versus-host responses after intestinal transplantation. TCRdb's copy holds only in-frame clones and misses some; the assay was immunoSEQ multiplex PCR. This table holds some 25,000 clones, 40% found once. Here the sequenced sample was alloreactive CD4+ T cells from a mixed lymphocyte reaction culture, taken before intestinal transplant. Receptors were obtained from a human patient who received an intestinal transplant. CDR3s include the opening cysteine and the closing phenylalanine or tryptophan. Each record gives: CDR3 DNA, CDR3 protein, V gene, D gene, clone size, J gene, CDR3 length. The D gene is left open where the match is weak. Only part of the rows carry a size: once, few, many, or a class if the clone is expanded.

TGTGCCAGCAGCTTAAACAGGGACTATGGCTACACCTTC,CASSLNRDYGYTF,TRBV7-6,.,.,TRBJ1-2,13
TGTGCCAGCTCACCCCGCCAGGTTGTATCTATGAACACTGAAGCTTTCTTT,CASSPRQVVSMNTEAFF,TRBV18,.,.,TRBJ1-1,17
TGTGCCAGCAGCTTAGCTCAGGAGGACAGGGTAACCAGTCAGCCCCAGCATTTT,CASSLAQEDRVTSQPQHF,TRBV11-3,TRBD1,.,TRBJ1-5,18
TGCGCCAGCAGCTTGGGTCGGGGAACCGGGGAGCTGTTTTTT,CASSLGRGTGELFF,TRBV5-1,.,.,TRBJ2-2,14
TGTGCCAGCAGCTTAGGTCTAGCGGGAAACCGAAAGCAGTTCTTC,CASSLGLAGNRKQFF,TRBV13,TRBD2,.,TRBJ2-1,15
TGTGCCAGCAGCCAACCAGGGGGGTTTCCCTACGAGCAGTACTTC,CASSQPGGFPYEQYF,TRBV4-2,.,few,TRBJ2-7,15
TGTGCCAGCAGCCCGACCGGGACAGGGGGCGTTAGATCCACTGAAGCTTTCTTT,CASSPTGTGGVRSTEAFF,TRBV7-9,TRBD1,few,TRBJ1-1,18
TGTGCCAGCAGTTTGCGTAACCTAGCGCAAGAGACCCAGTACTTC,CASSLRNLAQETQYF,TRBV27,.,.,TRBJ2-5,15
TGTGCCAGCACCAATGGACAGGGGCGTTACGAGCAGTACTTC,CASTNGQGRYEQYF,TRBV2,TRBD1,.,TRBJ2-7,14
TGTGCCAGCAGCGTAGACAGGGGGTTCGGTGGCTACACCTTC,CASSVDRGFGGYTF,TRBV9,TRBD1,.,TRBJ1-2,14
TGTGCCAGCAGCTTGGGAGGAGGAACCTACGAGCAGTACTTC,CASSLGGGTYEQYF,TRBV7-2,.,few,TRBJ2-7,14
TGTGCCAGCAGCTTAGGGATAGCGGGAAAAACCGGGGAGCTGTTTTTT,CASSLGIAGKTGELFF,TRBV7-9,TRBD2,.,TRBJ2-2,16
TGTGCCAGCAGCCGTTACCCGGGGACAGCATTATCTGGAAACACCATATATTTT,CASSRYPGTALSGNTIYF,TRBV9,TRBD1,.,TRBJ1-3,18
TGCGCCAGCAGCCGAGGGGGTGGCACACCGGGGACAGATACGCAGTATTTT,CASSRGGGTPGTDTQYF,TRBV5-1,.,.,TRBJ2-3,17
TGTGCCAGCAGCAAAGTGAAGGGGGCACCTGGGGCCAACGTCCTGACTTTC,CASSKVKGAPGANVLTF,TRBV21-1,.,.,TRBJ2-6,17
TGTGCCATCTCACAGGGAAATCAGCCCCAGCATTTT,CAISQGNQPQHF,TRBV28,.,.,TRBJ1-5,12
TGTGCCAGAACCCTCGAGGGTCGCCATACTGAAGCTTTCTTT,CARTLEGRHTEAFF,TRBV7-5,.,.,TRBJ1-1,14
TGTGCCAGCAGCTTAGGGGCGAACACTGAAGCTTTCTTT,CASSLGANTEAFF,TRBV11-3,.,.,TRBJ1-1,13
TGCGCCAGAAAGAGAGATAGGACTAGCCAAAAGGGCTCCTACAATGAGCAGTTCTTC,CARKRDRTSQKGSYNEQFF,TRBV10-1,TRBD2,.,TRBJ2-1,19
TGTGCTAGTGGTTTGGTATTTATCGGGGAAAGTCTTCATGAGCAGTTCTTC,CASGLVFIGESLHEQFF,TRBV12-5,.,few,TRBJ2-1,17
TGTGCCAGTAAACCGGGACTCTCGCCTACCTACGAGCAGTACTTC,CASKPGLSPTYEQYF,TRBV6-5,.,medium-sized,TRBJ2-7,15
TGTGCCAGCAGCCCCACCGGGACAACGAATTCACCCCTCCACTTT,CASSPTGTTNSPLHF,TRBV11-2,.,.,TRBJ1-6,15
TGTGCCAGCTCAGGCGAGGGAGACTTCCTCTGGGGTCGCGAGCAGTACTTC,CASSGEGDFLWGREQYF,TRBV11-2,.,.,TRBJ2-7,17
TGTGCCAGCCTAACGGACACGTTCTACAATGAGCAGTTCTTC,CASLTDTFYNEQFF,TRBV6-5,.,.,TRBJ2-1,14
TGTGCCAGCAGTTTAAACGGGAGGGGGCGGGATACGCAGTATTTT,CASSLNGRGRDTQYF,TRBV28,.,.,TRBJ2-3,15
TGTGCCAGCAGCCACTATGCTAGCGGCCTCTCCTACAATGAGCAGTTCTTC,CASSHYASGLSYNEQFF,TRBV14,TRBD2,.,TRBJ2-1,17
TGTGCCAGCAGCCAAGTGTGGACAGGGGGCGCAGGGGAGACCCAGTACTTC,CASSQVWTGGAGETQYF,TRBV4-2,TRBD1,few,TRBJ2-5,17
TGTGCCAGCCGTGACAGAAACACCGGGGAGCTGTTTTTT,CASRDRNTGELFF,TRBV25-1,.,few,TRBJ2-2,13
TGTGCCAGCAGCGGACAGGCCATGTTTAATTCACCCCTCCACTTT,CASSGQAMFNSPLHF,TRBV6-5,TRBD1,.,TRBJ1-6,15
TGTGCCAGCAGCCAAGGATGGAGGCTTAGCAATCAGCCCCAGCATTTT,CASSQGWRLSNQPQHF,TRBV4-2,.,.,TRBJ1-5,16
TGTGCCACTAGACGACCGGGACAGGGGGCAAGGGGCTACACCTTC,CATRRPGQGARGYTF,TRBV6-5,TRBD1,few,TRBJ1-2,15
TGTGCCAGCAGCTTAGGCGGGAGAATCAAAAACATTCAGTACTTC,CASSLGGRIKNIQYF,TRBV7-6,TRBD2,.,TRBJ2-4,15
TGTGCCAGCAGTCTTGGACAGGGAAGGTGGGAAGAAAAACTGTTTTTT,CASSLGQGRWEEKLFF,TRBV6-6,TRBD1,.,TRBJ1-4,16
TGCGCCAGCAGGGGGAAGCGGTTTTGGAATGAGCAGTTCTTC,CASRGKRFWNEQFF,TRBV4-3,.,.,TRBJ2-1,14
TGTGCCTGGAGTGATAGCGGCCACTACGAGCAGTACTTC,CAWSDSGHYEQYF,TRBV30,.,.,TRBJ2-7,13
TGCAGCGCTAGACTTGCGAACACTGAAGCTTTCTTT,CSARLANTEAFF,TRBV29-1,.,few,TRBJ1-1,12
TGTGCCAGTAGTATAGGTGGGACTGGGAATTCACCCCTCCACTTT,CASSIGGTGNSPLHF,TRBV19,.,.,TRBJ1-6,15
TGTGCCAGCAGTCCGCGGACAGGGAGCCTAACCCTCAATCAGCCCCAGCATTTT,CASSPRTGSLTLNQPQHF,TRBV27,TRBD1,once,TRBJ1-5,18
TGTGCCAGCACTGCGCAGGGGTGGTTCTACGAGCAGTACTTC,CASTAQGWFYEQYF,TRBV6-1,.,few,TRBJ2-7,14
TGCGCCAGCAGCTTGGCCGGGGGGACCCTTACAGATACGCAGTATTTT,CASSLAGGTLTDTQYF,TRBV5-1,TRBD2,.,TRBJ2-3,16
TGTGCCAGCAGCTTAGGTCGGGGGGCGCATGGCTACACCTTC,CASSLGRGAHGYTF,TRBV7-2,.,few,TRBJ1-2,14
TGTGCCAGCAGCCCGGGGTACGAGCAGTACTTC,CASSPGYEQYF,TRBV11-3,.,.,TRBJ2-7,11
TGTGCCAGCAGGATCTCCGGGGGACAGCGAGGATCACCCCTCCACTTT,CASRISGGQRGSPLHF,TRBV28,TRBD1,few,TRBJ1-6,16
TGCGCCAGCAGCCAAGTGGGGCGTCATAGCAATCAGCCCCAGCATTTT,CASSQVGRHSNQPQHF,TRBV4-1,.,.,TRBJ1-5,16
TGCGCCAGCAGCCCGCGGACAGGGAGTAACTATGGCTACACCTTC,CASSPRTGSNYGYTF,TRBV5-1,TRBD1,.,TRBJ1-2,15
TGTGCCAGCAGCTTAGAACAGAACACTGAAGCTTTCTTT,CASSLEQNTEAFF,TRBV7-2,.,.,TRBJ1-1,13
TGTGCCAGTAGTATTCCCGGACAGATTTGGATGGAAAAACTGTTTTTT,CASSIPGQIWMEKLFF,TRBV19,.,.,TRBJ1-4,16
TGTGCCAGCAGCTTAGTCGGGACTAGCGGGTCAGAGACCCAGTACTTC,CASSLVGTSGSETQYF,TRBV7-2,TRBD2,.,TRBJ2-5,16